This T cell receptor (beta chain) was captured in a study of vaccination and CD4 T cells after COVID-19. General study results and limits: Median SARS-CoV-2-reactive clonotype numbers rose nonsignificantly, about 21 to 38.

The sample's treatment: roughly ten-day PBMC culture with coronavirus spike peptide pools or control peptides (ViraFEST assay). Following expansion of antigen-specific T cells with peptide pools, ViraFEST then sequenced TCRs. Cultured CD4+ T cell DNA underwent sequencing with the Oncomine TCR Beta short-read assay. Each CDR3 protein gets one entry after TCRdb re-called the PCR reads with MiXCR. The data hold 10,000 to 13,000 distinct CDR3 sequences, with roughly 56% observed a single time. Comments on this clonotype: Antigen: not known.

Germline-derived CDR1 and CDR2 are MNHEY and SVGEGT. V lost 1 base to trimming and J lost 5 bases, with 8 bases between them. The CDR3 extends over 14 amino acids. The sequencing input was CD4+ T cells from blood, cultured in vitro. This receptor was obtained from a human donor who had recovered from COVID-19. This chain connects TRBV6-2 or TRBV6-3 to TRBJ2-2; D unclear. In DNA form, the CDR3 reads TGTGCCAGCAGTTACTTCCGAAATACCGGGGAGCTGTTTTTT. Protein sequence: CASSYFRNTGELFF.